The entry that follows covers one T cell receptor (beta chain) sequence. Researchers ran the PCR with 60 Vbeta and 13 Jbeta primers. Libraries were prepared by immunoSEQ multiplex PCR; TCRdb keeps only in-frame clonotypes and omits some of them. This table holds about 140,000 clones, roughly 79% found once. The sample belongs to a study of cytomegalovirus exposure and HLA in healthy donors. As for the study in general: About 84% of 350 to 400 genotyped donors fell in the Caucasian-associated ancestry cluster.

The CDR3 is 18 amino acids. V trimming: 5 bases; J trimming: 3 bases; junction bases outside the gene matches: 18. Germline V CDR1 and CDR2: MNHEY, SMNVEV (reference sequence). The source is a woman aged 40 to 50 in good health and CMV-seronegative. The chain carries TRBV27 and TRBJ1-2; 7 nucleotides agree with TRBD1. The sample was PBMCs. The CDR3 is CASSPYETGTAAHYGYTF. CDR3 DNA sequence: TGTGCCAGCAGTCCCTATGAGACAGGGACCGCCGCTCACTATGGCTACACCTTC.